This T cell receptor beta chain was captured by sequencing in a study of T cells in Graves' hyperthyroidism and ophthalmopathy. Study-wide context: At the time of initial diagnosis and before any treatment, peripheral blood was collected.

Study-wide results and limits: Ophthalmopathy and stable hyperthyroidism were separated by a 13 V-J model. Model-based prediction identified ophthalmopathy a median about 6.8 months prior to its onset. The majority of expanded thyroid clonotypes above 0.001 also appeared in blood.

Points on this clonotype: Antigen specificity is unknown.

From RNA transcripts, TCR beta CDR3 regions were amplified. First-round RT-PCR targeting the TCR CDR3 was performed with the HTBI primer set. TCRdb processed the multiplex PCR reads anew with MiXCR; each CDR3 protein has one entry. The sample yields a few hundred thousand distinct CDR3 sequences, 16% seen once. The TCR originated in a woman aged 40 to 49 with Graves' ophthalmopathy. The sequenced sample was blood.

The CDR3 region has the DNA TGTGCCAGCAGCTCGTCCGGAAACACAGATACGCAGTATTTT. Translating gives CASSSSGNTDTQYF. V usage is TRBV7-2 and J usage is TRBJ2-3; D uncertain. CDR1 is SGHTA, CDR2 FQGNSA, per germline. CDR3 length equals 14 residues. Trimming stripped 4 bases from V and 2 bases from J, with 10 bases between.